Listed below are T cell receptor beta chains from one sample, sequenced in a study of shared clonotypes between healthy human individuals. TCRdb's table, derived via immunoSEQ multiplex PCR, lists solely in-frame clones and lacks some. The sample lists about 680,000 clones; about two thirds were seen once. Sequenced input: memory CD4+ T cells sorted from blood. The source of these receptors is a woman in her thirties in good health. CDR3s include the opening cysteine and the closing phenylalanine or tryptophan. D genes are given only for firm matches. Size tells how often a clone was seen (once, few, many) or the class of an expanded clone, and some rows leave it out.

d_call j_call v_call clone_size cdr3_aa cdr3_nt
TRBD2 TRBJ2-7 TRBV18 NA CASSSGAGGYEQYF TGTGCCAGCTCATCCGGAGCGGGAGGATACGAGCAGTACTTC
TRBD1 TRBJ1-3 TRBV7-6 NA CASSLEGQVSGNTIYF TGTGCCAGCAGCTTAGAGGGACAGGTCTCTGGAAACACCATATATTTT
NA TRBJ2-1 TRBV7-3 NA CASSSVGKGSNTEQFF TGTGCCAGCAGCTCCGTCGGGAAGGGGTCTAATACTGAGCAGTTCTTC
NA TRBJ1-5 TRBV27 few CASSLKGSLQPQHF TGTGCCAGCAGTTTGAAGGGTTCGTTGCAGCCCCAGCATTTT
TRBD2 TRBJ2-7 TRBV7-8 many CASSLASTSGSEQYF TGTGCCAGCAGCTTAGCGAGCACTAGCGGGAGCGAGCAGTACTTC
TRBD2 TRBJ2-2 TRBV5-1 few CASSGLAGGGTGELFF TGCGCCAGCAGCGGATTAGCGGGAGGTGGGACCGGGGAGCTGTTTTTT
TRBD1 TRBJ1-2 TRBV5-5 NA CASSWAPRGERGYTF TGTGCCAGCAGCTGGGCCCCCAGGGGGGAACGTGGCTACACCTTC
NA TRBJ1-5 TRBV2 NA CASRGGRAGSNQPQHF TGTGCCAGCAGGGGGGGCAGGGCCGGTAGCAATCAGCCCCAGCATTTT
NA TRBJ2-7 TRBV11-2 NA CASSLGGHEQYF TGTGCCAGCAGCTTAGGAGGACACGAGCAGTACTTC
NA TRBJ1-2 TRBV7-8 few CASSLERAGGYTF TGTGCCAGCAGCTTAGAAAGGGCTGGGGGCTACACCTTC
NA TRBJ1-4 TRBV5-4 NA CASSLDGANEKLFF TGTGCCAGCAGCTTGGACGGGGCAAATGAAAAACTGTTTTTT
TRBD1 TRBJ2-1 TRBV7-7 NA CASSHGTEGANEQFF TGTGCCAGCAGCCATGGGACAGAGGGGGCCAATGAGCAGTTCTTC
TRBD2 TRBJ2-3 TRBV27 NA CASSPRGGSGADTQYF TGTGCCAGCAGTCCACGAGGCGGGAGTGGGGCAGATACGCAGTATTTT
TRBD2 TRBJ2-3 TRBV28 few CASSLLGASGNTDTQYF TGTGCCAGCAGTCTCCTCGGTGCTAGCGGAAACACAGATACGCAGTATTTT
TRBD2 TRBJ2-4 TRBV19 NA CASSTSGTSGTKNIQYF TGTGCCAGTAGTACTTCCGGGACTAGCGGAACTAAAAACATTCAGTACTTC
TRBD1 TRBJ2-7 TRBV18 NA CASSNRGGAEQYF TGTGCCAGCTCAAACAGGGGCGGCGCCGAGCAGTACTTC
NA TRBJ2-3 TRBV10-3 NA CAISESSARDTQYF TGTGCCATCAGTGAGTCTTCTGCGCGGGATACGCAGTATTTT
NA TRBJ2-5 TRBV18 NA CASSPIQETQYF TGTGCCAGCTCACCGATACAAGAGACCCAGTACTTC
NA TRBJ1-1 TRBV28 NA CASSNGQNTEAFF TGTGCCAGCAGTAACGGACAGAACACTGAAGCTTTCTTT
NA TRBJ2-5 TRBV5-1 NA CASSFPGRAQETQYF TGCGCCAGCAGCTTTCCGGGTAGGGCCCAAGAGACCCAGTACTTC
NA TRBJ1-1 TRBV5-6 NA CATARRGTRTEAFF TGTGCCACAGCCCGTCGGGGGACTCGCACTGAAGCTTTCTTT
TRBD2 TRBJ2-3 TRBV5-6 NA CASSLRAGVGADTQYF TGTGCCAGCAGCTTACGGGCGGGAGTCGGCGCAGATACGCAGTATTTT
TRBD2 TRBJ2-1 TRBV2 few CASSESGSSYNEQFF TGTGCCAGCAGTGAGAGCGGGAGCTCCTACAATGAGCAGTTCTTC
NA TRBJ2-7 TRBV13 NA CASSPRQPSYEQYF TGTGCCAGCAGCCCTCGACAGCCCTCCTACGAGCAGTACTTC
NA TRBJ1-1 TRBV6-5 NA CASSYQGVNTEAFF TGTGCCAGCAGTTACCAGGGTGTGAACACTGAAGCTTTCTTT
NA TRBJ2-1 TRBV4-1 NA CASSQEESRVNEQFF TGCGCCAGCAGCCAAGAGGAATCTCGGGTAAATGAGCAGTTCTTC
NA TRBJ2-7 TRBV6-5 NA CASSYDGSHREQYF TGTGCCAGCAGTTATGATGGGTCACATCGCGAGCAGTACTTC
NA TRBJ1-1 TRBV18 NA CASSPGGQNTEAFF TGTGCCAGCTCACCAGGGGGGCAGAACACTGAAGCTTTCTTT
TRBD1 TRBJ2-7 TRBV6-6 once CASSLRDRVSEQYF TGTGCCAGCAGTCTCCGGGACAGGGTCAGCGAGCAGTACTTC
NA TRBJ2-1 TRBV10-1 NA CASSESTPNEQFF TGCGCCAGCAGTGAGTCCACCCCCAATGAGCAGTTCTTC
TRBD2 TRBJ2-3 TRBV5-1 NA CASSLTSGRRSSADTQYF TGCGCCAGCAGCTTAACTAGCGGGAGGCGGTCGTCAGCAGATACGCAGTATTTT
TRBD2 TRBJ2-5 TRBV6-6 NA CASSYSGTSLQETQYF TGTGCCAGCAGTTACTCAGGGACTAGTTTACAAGAGACCCAGTACTTC
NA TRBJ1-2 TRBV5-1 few CASSPAGDRYGYTF TGCGCCAGCAGCCCAGCAGGGGATCGGTATGGCTACACCTTC
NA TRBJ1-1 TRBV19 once CASSISGDTEAFF TGTGCCAGTAGTATCAGTGGGGACACTGAAGCTTTCTTT
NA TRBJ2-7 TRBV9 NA CASSVDESSYEQYF TGTGCCAGCAGCGTAGATGAGAGCTCCTACGAGCAGTACTTC
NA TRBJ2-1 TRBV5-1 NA CASSSDQPGRERVF TGCGCCAGCAGCTCGGACCAGCCGGGCCGAGAACGGGTCTTC
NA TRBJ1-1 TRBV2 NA CASRGEAAEAFF TGTGCCAGCAGGGGGGAGGCGGCTGAAGCTTTCTTT
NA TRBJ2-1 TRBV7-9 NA CASSLAGKGDEQFF TGTGCCAGCAGCTTAGCGGGAAAAGGTGATGAGCAGTTCTTC
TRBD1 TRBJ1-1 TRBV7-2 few CASSPRKQGGTEAFF TGTGCCAGCAGCCCCAGAAAACAGGGGGGCACTGAAGCTTTCTTT
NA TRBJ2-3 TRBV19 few CASSIDGGGSDTQYF TGTGCCAGTAGTATAGATGGGGGCGGCTCAGATACGCAGTATTTT
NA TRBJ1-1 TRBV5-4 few CASSRVGLNTEAFF TGTGCCAGCAGCCGTGTTGGGCTGAACACTGAAGCTTTCTTT